Detailed here is one TCR beta chain. This entry belongs to a study of shared clonotypes between healthy human individuals. TCRdb keeps only in-frame clones here, not all; method: immunoSEQ multiplex PCR. Here the sample spans 950,000 to 1,100,000 clones, around 76% being singletons. The CDR3 length is 14 residues. V shed 0 bases and J shed 6 bases, with 12 bases lying between them. Germline CDR1 and CDR2: SGHRS and YFSETQ. The chain combines TRBV5-1 with TRBJ1-1, with a tentative D call TRBD1 (5 bases). Sample: memory CD4+ T cells sorted from blood. Subset reported: CD45RA-negative fraction. This clonotype originated in a man between 18 and 29 years old in good health. The CDR3, as DNA: TGCGCCAGCAGCTTGGGCGACAGTATCTCTGAAGCTTTCTTT. It specifies CASSLGDSISEAFF.